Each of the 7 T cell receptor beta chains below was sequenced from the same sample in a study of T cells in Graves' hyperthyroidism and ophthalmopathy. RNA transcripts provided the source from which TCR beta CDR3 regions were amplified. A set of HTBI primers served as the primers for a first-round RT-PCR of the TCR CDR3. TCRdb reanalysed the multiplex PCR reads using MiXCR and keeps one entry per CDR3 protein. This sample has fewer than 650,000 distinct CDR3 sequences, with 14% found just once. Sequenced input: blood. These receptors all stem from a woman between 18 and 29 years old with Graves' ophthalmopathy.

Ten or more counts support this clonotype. CDR3 DNA sequence: TGTGCCAGTAGAGTTAGCGGGAGCACAGATACGCAGTATTTT. Translated: CASRVSGSTDTQYF. The chain couples TRBV19 to TRBJ2-3, with TRBD2 matching 7 bases. The ends lost 6 bases at V and 0 bases at J; junction bases unmatched: 3. The CDR3 is made up of 14 amino acids. The germline V gene has CDR1 LNHDA and CDR2 SQIVND (reference sequence). The full variable domain, rest sourced from reference TRBV19 and TRBJ2-3, is DGGITQSPKYLFRKEGQNVTLSCEQNLNHDAMYWYRQDPGQGLRLIYYSQIVNDFQKGDIAEGYSVSREKKESFPLTVTSAQKNPTAFYLCASRVSGSTDTQYFGPGTRLTVL.

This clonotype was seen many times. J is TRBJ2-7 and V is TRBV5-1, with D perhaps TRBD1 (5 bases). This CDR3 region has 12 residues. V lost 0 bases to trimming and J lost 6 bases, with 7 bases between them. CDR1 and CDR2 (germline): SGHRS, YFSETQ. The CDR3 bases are TGCGCCAGCAGCTTGGCAGGGCTCGAGCAGTACTTC. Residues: CASSLAGLEQYF.

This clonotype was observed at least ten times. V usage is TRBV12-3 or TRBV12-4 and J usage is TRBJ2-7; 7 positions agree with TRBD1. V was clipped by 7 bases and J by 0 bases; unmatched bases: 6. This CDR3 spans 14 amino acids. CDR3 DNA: TGTGCCAGCACTCCGGGACAGTACTCCTACGAGCAGTACTTC. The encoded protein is CASTPGQYSYEQYF.

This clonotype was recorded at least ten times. In DNA, the CDR3 is TGTGCCAGCAGTACCAATTTGGGACAGCCTGAAGCTTTCTTT. Amino acid sequence: CASSTNLGQPEAFF. The rearrangement joins TRBV7-9 to TRBJ1-1; 7 nucleotides match TRBD1. This CDR3 is built from 14 residues. V shed 6 bases and J 6 bases; nucleotides not matched to a gene: 10. In germline, CDR1 is SEHNR, CDR2 FQNEAQ (reference sequence).

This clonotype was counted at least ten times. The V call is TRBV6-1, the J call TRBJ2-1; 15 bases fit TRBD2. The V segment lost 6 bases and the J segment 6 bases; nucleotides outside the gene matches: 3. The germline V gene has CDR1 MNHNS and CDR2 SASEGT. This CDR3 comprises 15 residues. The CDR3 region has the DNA TGTGCCAGCAGAGGACTAGCGGGAGGGCCCAATGAGCAGTTCTTC. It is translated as CASRGLAGGPNEQFF.

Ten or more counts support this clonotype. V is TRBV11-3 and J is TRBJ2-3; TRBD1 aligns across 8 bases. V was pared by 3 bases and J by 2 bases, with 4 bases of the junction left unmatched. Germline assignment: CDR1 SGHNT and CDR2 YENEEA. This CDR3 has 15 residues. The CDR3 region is CASSLQGANTDTQYF. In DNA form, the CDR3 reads TGTGCCAGCAGCTTGCAGGGGGCGAACACAGATACGCAGTATTTT.

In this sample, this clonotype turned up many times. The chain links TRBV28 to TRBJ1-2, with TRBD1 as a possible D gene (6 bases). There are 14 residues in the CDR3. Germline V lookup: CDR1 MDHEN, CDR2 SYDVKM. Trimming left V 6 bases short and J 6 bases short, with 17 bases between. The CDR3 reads CASSFEPGVDGYTF. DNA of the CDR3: TGTGCCAGCAGCTTTGAACCAGGGGTTGATGGCTACACCTTC.